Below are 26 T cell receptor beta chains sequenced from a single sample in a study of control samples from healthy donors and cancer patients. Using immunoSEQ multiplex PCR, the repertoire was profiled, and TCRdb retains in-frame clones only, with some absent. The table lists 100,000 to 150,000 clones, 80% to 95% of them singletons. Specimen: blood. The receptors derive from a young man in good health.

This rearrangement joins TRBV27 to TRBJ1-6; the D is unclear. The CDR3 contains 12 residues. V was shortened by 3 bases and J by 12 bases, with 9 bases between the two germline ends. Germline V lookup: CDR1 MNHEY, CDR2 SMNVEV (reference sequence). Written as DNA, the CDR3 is TGTGCCAGCAGTTTGCCCCGGGAACCCCTCCACTTT. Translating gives CASSLPREPLHF.

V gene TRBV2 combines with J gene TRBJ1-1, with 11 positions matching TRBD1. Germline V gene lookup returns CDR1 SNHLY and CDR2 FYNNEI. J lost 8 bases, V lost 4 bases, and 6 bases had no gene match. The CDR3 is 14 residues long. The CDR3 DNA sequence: TGTGCCAGCAGTGGGGACAGGGGGGCCATGGAAGCTTTCTTT. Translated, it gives CASSGDRGAMEAFF.

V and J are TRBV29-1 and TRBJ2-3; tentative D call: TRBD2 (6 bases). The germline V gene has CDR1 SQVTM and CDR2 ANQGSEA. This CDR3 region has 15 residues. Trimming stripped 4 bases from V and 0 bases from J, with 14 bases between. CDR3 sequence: CSVGGRSTSTDTQYF. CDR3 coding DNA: TGCAGCGTTGGGGGGAGGTCTACTAGCACAGATACGCAGTATTTT.

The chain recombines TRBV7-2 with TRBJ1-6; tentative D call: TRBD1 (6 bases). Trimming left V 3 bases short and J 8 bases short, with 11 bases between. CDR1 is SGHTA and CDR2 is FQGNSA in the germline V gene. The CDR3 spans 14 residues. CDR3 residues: CASSFGQLDSPLHF. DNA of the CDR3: TGTGCCAGCAGCTTCGGACAGTTAGATTCACCCCTCCACTTT.

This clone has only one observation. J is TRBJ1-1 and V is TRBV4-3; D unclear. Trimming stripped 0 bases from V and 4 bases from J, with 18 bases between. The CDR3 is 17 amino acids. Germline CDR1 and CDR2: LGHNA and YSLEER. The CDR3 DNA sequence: TGCGCCAGCAGCCAAGATCTAGCCTCGGGGTTGAGCACTGAAGCTTTCTTT. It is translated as CASSQDLASGLSTEAFF.

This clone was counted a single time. The CDR3 is CASNFKTDSNQPQHF. The CDR3, as DNA: TGTGCCAGCAATTTCAAGACAGACTCAAATCAGCCCCAGCATTTT. The chain is built from TRBV2 and TRBJ1-5; D perhaps matches TRBD1 (5 bases). The V gene lost 7 bases and the J gene lost 4 bases, with 17 bases spanning the gap. Germline V gives CDR1 SNHLY, CDR2 FYNNEI. The CDR3 has 15 residues. Full variable domain (missing parts from reference TRBV2 and TRBJ1-5): EPEVTQTPSHQVTQMGQEVILRCVPISNHLYFYWYRQILGQKVEFLVSFYNNEISEKSEIFDDQFSVERPDGSNFTLKIRSTKLEDSAMYFCASNFKTDSNQPQHFGDGTRLSIL.

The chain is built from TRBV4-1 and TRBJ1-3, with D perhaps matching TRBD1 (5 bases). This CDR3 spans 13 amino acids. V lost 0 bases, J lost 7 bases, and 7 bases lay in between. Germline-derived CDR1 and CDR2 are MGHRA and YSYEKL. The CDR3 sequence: CASSQDRGNTIYF. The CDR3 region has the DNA TGCGCCAGCAGCCAAGATCGGGGGAACACCATATATTTT.

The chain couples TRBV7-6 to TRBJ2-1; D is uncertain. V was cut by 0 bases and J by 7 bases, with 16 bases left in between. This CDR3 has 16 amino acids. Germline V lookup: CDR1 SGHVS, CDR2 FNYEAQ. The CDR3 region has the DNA TGTGCCAGCAGCTTAGCAGGCTCGGCCGGGTCTAATGAGCAGTTCTTC. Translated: CASSLAGSAGSNEQFF.

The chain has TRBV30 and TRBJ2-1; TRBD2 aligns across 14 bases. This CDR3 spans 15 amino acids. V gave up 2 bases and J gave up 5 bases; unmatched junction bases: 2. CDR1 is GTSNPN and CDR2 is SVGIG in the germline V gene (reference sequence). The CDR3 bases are TGTGCCTGGAGTCCGGGACTAGCGGGAGACAATGAGCAGTTCTTC. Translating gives CAWSPGLAGDNEQFF.

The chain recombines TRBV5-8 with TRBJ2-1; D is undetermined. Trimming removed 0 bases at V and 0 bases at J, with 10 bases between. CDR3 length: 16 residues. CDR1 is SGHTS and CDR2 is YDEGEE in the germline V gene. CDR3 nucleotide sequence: TGTGCCAGCAGCTTGGTGCGAGAGAGCTCCTACAATGAGCAGTTCTTC. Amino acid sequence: CASSLVRESSYNEQFF. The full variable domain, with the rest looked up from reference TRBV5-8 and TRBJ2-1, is EAGVTQSPTHLIKTRGQQATLRCSPISGHTSVYWYQQALGLGLQFLLWYDEGEERNRGNFPPRFSGRQFPNYSSELNVNALELEDSALYLCASSLVRESSYNEQFFGPGTRLTVL.

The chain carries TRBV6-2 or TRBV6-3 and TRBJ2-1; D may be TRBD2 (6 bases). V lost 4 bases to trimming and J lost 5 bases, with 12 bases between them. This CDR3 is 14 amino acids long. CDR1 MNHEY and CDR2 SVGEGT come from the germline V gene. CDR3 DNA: TGTGCCAGCAGTTCCTGGGGGGAGCACAATGAGCAGTTCTTC. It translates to CASSSWGEHNEQFF.

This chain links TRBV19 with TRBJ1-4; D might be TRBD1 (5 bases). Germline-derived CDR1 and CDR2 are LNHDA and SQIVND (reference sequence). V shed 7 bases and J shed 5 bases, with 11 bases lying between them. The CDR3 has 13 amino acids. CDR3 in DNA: TGTGCCAGTAAAGACAGCCCGAATGAAAAACTGTTTTTT. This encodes CASKDSPNEKLFF.

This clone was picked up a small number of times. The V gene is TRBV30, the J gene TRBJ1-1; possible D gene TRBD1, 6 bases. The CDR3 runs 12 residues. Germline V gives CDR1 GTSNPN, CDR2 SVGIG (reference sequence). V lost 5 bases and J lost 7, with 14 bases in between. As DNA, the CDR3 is TGTGCCTGGGGCAGGGGTTTGGGTGAAGCTTTCTTT. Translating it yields CAWGRGLGEAFF.

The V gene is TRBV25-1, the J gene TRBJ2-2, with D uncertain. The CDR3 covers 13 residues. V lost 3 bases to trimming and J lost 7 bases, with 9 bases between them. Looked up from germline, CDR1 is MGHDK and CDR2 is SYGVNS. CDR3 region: CASSEEEGGELFF. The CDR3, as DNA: TGTGCCAGCAGTGAGGAAGAAGGCGGGGAGCTGTTTTTT.

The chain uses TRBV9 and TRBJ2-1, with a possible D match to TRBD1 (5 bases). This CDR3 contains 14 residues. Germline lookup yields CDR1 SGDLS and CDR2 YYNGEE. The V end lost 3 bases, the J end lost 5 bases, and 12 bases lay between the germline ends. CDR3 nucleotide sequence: TGTGCCAGCAGCGCCCGAGCAGGGAACAATGAGCAGTTCTTC. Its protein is CASSARAGNNEQFF.

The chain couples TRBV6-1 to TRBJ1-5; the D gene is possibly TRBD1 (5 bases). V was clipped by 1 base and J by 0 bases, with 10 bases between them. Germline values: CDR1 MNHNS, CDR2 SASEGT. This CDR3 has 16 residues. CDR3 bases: TGTGCCAGCAGTGAAGATCCAGGGAATAGCAATCAGCCCCAGCATTTT. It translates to CASSEDPGNSNQPQHF.

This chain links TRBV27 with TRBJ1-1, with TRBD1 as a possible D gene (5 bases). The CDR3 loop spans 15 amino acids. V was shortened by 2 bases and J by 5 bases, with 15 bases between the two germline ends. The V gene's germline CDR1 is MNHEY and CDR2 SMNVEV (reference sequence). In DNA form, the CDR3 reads TGTGCCAGCAGTTTACTATACGGGGGTGGAACTGAAGCTTTCTTT. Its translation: CASSLLYGGGTEAFF.

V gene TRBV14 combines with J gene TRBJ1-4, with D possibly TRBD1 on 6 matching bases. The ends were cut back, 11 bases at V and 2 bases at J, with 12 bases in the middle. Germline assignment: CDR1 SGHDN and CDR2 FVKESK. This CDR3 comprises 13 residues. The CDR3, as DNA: TGTGCCTGCAATACAGGGACTAATGAAAAACTGTTTTTT. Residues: CACNTGTNEKLFF.

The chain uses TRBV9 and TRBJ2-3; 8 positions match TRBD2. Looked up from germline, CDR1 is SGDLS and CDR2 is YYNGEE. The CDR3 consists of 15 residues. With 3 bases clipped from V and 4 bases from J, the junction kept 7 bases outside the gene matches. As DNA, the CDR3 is TGTGCCAGCAGCGCAGGACTAGCTCACTCAGATACGCAGTATTTT. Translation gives CASSAGLAHSDTQYF.

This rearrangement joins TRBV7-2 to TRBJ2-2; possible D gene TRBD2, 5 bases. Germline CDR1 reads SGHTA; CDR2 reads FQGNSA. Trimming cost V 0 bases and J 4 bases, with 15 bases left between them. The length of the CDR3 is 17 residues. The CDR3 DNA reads TGTGCCAGCAGCTTAGCCGCGGGCCCCTTGGCCACCGGGGAGCTGTTTTTT. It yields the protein CASSLAAGPLATGELFF.

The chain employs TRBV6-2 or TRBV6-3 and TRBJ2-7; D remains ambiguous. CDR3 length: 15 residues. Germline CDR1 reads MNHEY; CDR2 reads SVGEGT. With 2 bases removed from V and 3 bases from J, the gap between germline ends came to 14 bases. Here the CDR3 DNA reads TGTGCCAGCAGTTACCAAAGCTTCAACCTCTACGAGCAGTACTTC. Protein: CASSYQSFNLYEQYF.

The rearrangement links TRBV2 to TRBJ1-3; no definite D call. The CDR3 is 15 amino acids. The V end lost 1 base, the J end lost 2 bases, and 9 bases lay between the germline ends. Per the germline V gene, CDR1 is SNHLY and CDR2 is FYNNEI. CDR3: CASSEGPMAGNTIYF. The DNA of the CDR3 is TGTGCCAGCAGTGAAGGCCCCATGGCTGGAAACACCATATATTTT. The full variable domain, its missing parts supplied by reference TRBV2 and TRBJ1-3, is EPEVTQTPSHQVTQMGQEVILRCVPISNHLYFYWYRQILGQKVEFLVSFYNNEISEKSEIFDDQFSVERPDGSNFTLKIRSTKLEDSAMYFCASSEGPMAGNTIYFGEGSWLTVV.

The CDR3: CATSRDRGTREAFF. In DNA form, the CDR3 reads TGTGCCACATCCCGGGACAGGGGGACCAGGGAAGCTTTCTTT. The chain uses TRBV27 and TRBJ1-1; 11 positions match TRBD1. V lost 10 bases and J lost 8; bases outside the gene matches: 12. The germline V gene has CDR1 MNHEY and CDR2 SMNVEV (reference sequence). The CDR3 loop spans 14 amino acids.

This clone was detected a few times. DNA of the CDR3: TGCAGTGCTAGAAGGCATGATGGCTACACCTTC. Protein: CSARRHDGYTF. This chain joins TRBV20-1 and TRBJ1-2, with D unresolved. The CDR3 is made up of 11 amino acids. V gave up 2 bases and J gave up 6 bases, with 7 bases separating them. Germline CDR1 is DFQATT and CDR2 is SNEGSKA (reference sequence).

The CDR3 protein is CASSQDLIGNTIYF. The CDR3 DNA follows: TGTGCCAGCAGCCAAGATTTAATAGGAAACACCATATATTTT. The chain links TRBV14 to TRBJ1-3; no firm D call. V was cut by 0 bases and J by 4 bases, with 7 bases left in between. The CDR3 loop spans 14 amino acids. CDR1 SGHDN and CDR2 FVKESK come from the germline V gene.

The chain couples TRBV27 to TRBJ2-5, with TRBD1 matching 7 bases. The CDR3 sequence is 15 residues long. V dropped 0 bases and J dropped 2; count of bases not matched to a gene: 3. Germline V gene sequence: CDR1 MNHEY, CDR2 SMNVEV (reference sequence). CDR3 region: CASSLSRQGQETQYF. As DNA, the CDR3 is TGTGCCAGCAGTTTATCGCGACAGGGTCAAGAGACCCAGTACTTC.